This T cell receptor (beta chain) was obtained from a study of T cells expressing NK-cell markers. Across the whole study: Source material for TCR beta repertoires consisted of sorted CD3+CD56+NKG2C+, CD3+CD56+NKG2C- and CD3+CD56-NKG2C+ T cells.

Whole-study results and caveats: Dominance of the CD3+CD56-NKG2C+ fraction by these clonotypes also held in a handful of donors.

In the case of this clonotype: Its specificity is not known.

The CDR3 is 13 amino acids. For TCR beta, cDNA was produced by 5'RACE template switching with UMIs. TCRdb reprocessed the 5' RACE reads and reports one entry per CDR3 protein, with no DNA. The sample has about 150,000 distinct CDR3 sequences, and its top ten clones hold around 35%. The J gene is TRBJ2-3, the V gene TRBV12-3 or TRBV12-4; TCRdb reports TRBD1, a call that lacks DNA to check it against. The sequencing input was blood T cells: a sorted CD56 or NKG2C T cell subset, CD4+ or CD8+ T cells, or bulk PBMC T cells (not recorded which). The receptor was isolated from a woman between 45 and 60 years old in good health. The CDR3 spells CASSPAGPNTQYF.